This passage covers 18 T cell receptor beta chains from one sample sequenced in a study of graft-versus-host responses after intestinal transplantation. TCRdb keeps only in-frame clones here, not all; method: immunoSEQ multiplex PCR. The sample has 95,000 to 110,000 clones, approximately 90% seen once. These TCRs' antigens remain unknown. The source was unstimulated CD4+ T cells sorted from spleen or lymph node cells, collected before transplant. These receptor sequences come from a human donor who was the organ donor for an intestinal transplant.

V is TRBV7-2 and J is TRBJ1-3; D unresolved. Germline V gene sequence: CDR1 SGHTA, CDR2 FQGNSA. Trimming removed 3 bases at V and 2 bases at J, with 17 bases between. The CDR3 covers 17 residues. In DNA form, the CDR3 reads TGTGCCAGCAGCTTTAACGGGCCTTCGGGGACTGGAAACACCATATATTTT. It encodes CASSFNGPSGTGNTIYF.

The chain recombines TRBV2 with TRBJ2-6; the D gene is possibly TRBD1 (6 bases). Germline CDR1 is SNHLY and CDR2 is FYNNEI. The CDR3 is 16 residues long. Trimming pared 7 bases from V and 0 bases from J, leaving 13 bases between. The CDR3 DNA follows: TGTGCCAGCACCCGGGACACAAGCTCTGGGGCCAACGTCCTGACTTTC. This encodes CASTRDTSSGANVLTF.

Written as DNA, the CDR3 is TGCAGCGCAGGGGCGGAGACCCAGTACTTC. This sequence encodes CSAGAETQYF. The V gene is TRBV29-1, the J gene TRBJ2-5, with D possibly TRBD1 on 6 matching bases. The V and J ends lost 7 bases and 5 bases respectively, with 8 bases between them. This CDR3 spans 10 amino acids. Germline V lookup: CDR1 SQVTM, CDR2 ANQGSEA.

The V gene is TRBV5-1, the J gene TRBJ1-1; tentatively, D is TRBD1 (6 bases). Germline V gene lookup returns CDR1 SGHRS and CDR2 YFSETQ. Trimming left V 1 base short and J 3 bases short, with 16 bases between. The CDR3 extends over 16 amino acids. The CDR3: CASSLWEGGRDTEAFF. Written as DNA, the CDR3 is TGCGCCAGCAGCTTGTGGGAAGGGGGGCGGGACACTGAAGCTTTCTTT.

The chain has TRBV11-2 and TRBJ1-2; TRBD1 matches at 8 bases. J lost 2 bases, V lost 5 bases, and 4 bases had no gene match. CDR3 size: 14 residues. Germline assignment: CDR1 SGHAT and CDR2 FQNNGV. CDR3 residues: CASSTNRGNYGYTF. DNA for the CDR3: TGTGCCAGCAGCACAAACAGGGGGAACTATGGCTACACCTTC.

The V call is TRBV7-2, the J call TRBJ2-4; tentatively, D is TRBD1 (6 bases). With 6 bases removed from V and 1 base from J, the gap between germline ends came to 13 bases. The germline CDR1 and CDR2 sequences are SGHTA and FQGNSA. The CDR3 is made up of 15 amino acids. CDR3 loop: CASRSPGGAKNIQYF. The CDR3 DNA is TGTGCCAGCAGATCCCCTGGGGGCGCCAAAAACATTCAGTACTTC.

This CDR3 reads CASRRDTGELFF. The CDR3 DNA reads TGTGCCAGCAGGAGAGACACCGGGGAGCTGTTTTTT. This chain links TRBV6-5 with TRBJ2-2; D is uncertain. Germline loops: CDR1 MNHEY, CDR2 SVGAGI. V was shortened by 6 bases and J by 3 bases, with 5 bases between the two germline ends. The CDR3 extends over 12 amino acids.

The chain employs TRBV19 and TRBJ2-6; possibly TRBD1 for D (6 bases). V was clipped by 3 bases and J by 2 bases, with 17 bases between them. This CDR3 comprises 18 residues. Germline lookup yields CDR1 LNHDA and CDR2 SQIVND (reference sequence). The DNA for the CDR3 is TGTGCCAGTAGTATTACAGGGTCGAAGGTTGCTGGGGCCAACGTCCTGACTTTC. Residues: CASSITGSKVAGANVLTF.

The chain couples TRBV7-2 to TRBJ2-1; the match to TRBD2 covers 7 bases. Per germline, CDR1 SGHTA and CDR2 FQGNSA. The CDR3 runs 15 residues. The ends lost 5 bases at V and 0 bases at J; junction bases unmatched: 4. Here the CDR3 reads CASSPWTSSYNEQFF. In DNA form, the CDR3 reads TGTGCCAGCAGCCCGTGGACTAGCTCCTACAATGAGCAGTTCTTC.

The J gene is TRBJ1-3, the V gene TRBV10-3, with no clear D. The CDR3 covers 16 residues. Germline CDR1 and CDR2: ENHRY and SYGVKD. With 2 bases removed from V and 1 base from J, the gap between germline ends came to 12 bases. The CDR3 sequence is CAISEPDGLSGNTIYF. Written as DNA, the CDR3 is TGTGCCATCAGTGAGCCGGACGGCCTATCTGGAAACACCATATATTTT.

The chain joins TRBV15 to TRBJ2-7, with D possibly matching TRBD2 (5 bases). V was shortened by 6 bases and J by 6 bases, with 12 bases between the two germline ends. The CDR3 sequence is 12 residues long. The germline gives CDR1 LNHNV, CDR2 YYDKDF (reference sequence). The CDR3 spells CATSSRESEQYF. For the CDR3, the DNA is TGTGCCACCAGTTCGAGGGAATCCGAGCAGTACTTC.

This clone appeared a single time. The chain couples TRBV7-8 to TRBJ2-1, with D possibly being TRBD1 (5 bases). Germline lookup yields CDR1 SGHVS and CDR2 FQNEAQ. V was shortened by 6 bases and J by 6 bases, with 15 bases between the two germline ends. The length of the CDR3 is 14 residues. The CDR3 is CASSSQGRSNEQFF. The CDR3 bases are TGTGCCAGCAGTTCGCAGGGCCGGAGCAATGAGCAGTTCTTC.

V is TRBV27 and J is TRBJ2-5; TRBD1 matches 8 bases. CDR3 length: 14 amino acids. Germline V gene lookup returns CDR1 MNHEY and CDR2 SMNVEV (reference sequence). V trimming: 2 bases; J trimming: 5 bases; junction bases outside the gene matches: 4. CDR3 amino acids: CASSLQGARETQYF. The CDR3 region has the DNA TGTGCCAGCAGTTTACAGGGGGCGCGCGAGACCCAGTACTTC.

The chain has TRBV4-1 and TRBJ1-3; no definite D call. Germline V gene sequence: CDR1 MGHRA, CDR2 YSYEKL. V shed 1 base and J shed 2 bases, with 12 bases lying between them. The CDR3 extends over 16 amino acids. The CDR3 coding sequence is TGCGCCAGCAGCCAAGTCCCTCCGGGCCCTGGAAACACCATATATTTT. It is translated as CASSQVPPGPGNTIYF.

The V and J genes are TRBV12-5 and TRBJ1-3, with 7 bases fitting TRBD1. The CDR3 covers 14 residues. V trimming: 9 bases; J trimming: 0 bases; junction bases outside the gene matches: 5. The germline CDR1 and CDR2 sequences are LGHNT and FRNRAP. CDR3 sequence (DNA): TGTGCTAGGGGATCAGGGGGCTCTGGAAACACCATATATTTT. Protein: CARGSGGSGNTIYF.

The J gene is TRBJ1-2, the V gene TRBV5-1, with D possibly being TRBD1 (5 bases). Germline loops: CDR1 SGHRS, CDR2 YFSETQ. CDR3 length: 14 amino acids. V lost 2 bases and J lost 3, with 11 bases in between. This chain's CDR3 is CASSLTSRDYGYTF. The CDR3 DNA sequence: TGCGCCAGCAGCTTAACTTCCAGGGACTATGGCTACACCTTC.

Details on this clone: Germline is not matched at one junction end, which may reflect a read error. V usage is TRBV7-9 and J usage is TRBJ2-5; D is possibly TRBD2 (7 bases). Germline V gene data show CDR1 as SEHNR and CDR2 as FQNEAQ (reference sequence). This CDR3 contains 13 residues. This CDR3 is CASSKGGTRGKNF. The CDR3 DNA reads as TGTGCCAGCAGCAAGGGGGGGACCCGGGGCAAAAACTTC.

The chain recombines TRBV7-9 with TRBJ1-6; D is possibly TRBD1 (6 bases). CDR1 and CDR2 (germline): SEHNR, FQNEAQ (reference sequence). V lost 7 bases to trimming and J lost 10 bases, with 26 bases between them. The CDR3 totals 17 residues. CDR3 in DNA: TGTGCCAGCAACCGAGGGGCCGGAACAGGGAATCGGTCACCCCTCCACTTT. Amino acids: CASNRGAGTGNRSPLHF.